Presented here are 17 T cell receptor beta chains from one specimen sequenced in a study of T cell responses to AZD1222 COVID-19 vaccine. Libraries were prepared by immunoSEQ multiplex PCR; TCRdb keeps only in-frame clonotypes and omits some of them. The repertoire has about 120,000 clones, 87% of them found once; the top ten carry 9% to 15%. This sample comprised peripheral blood, obtained on day 0 of AZD1222 vaccination. The source is an adult in good health.

The chain joins TRBV6-5 to TRBJ2-7, with D unclear. The CDR3 consists of 15 residues. From germline, CDR1 is MNHEY and CDR2 SVGAGI. The V gene lost 6 bases and the J gene lost 7 bases, with 22 bases spanning the gap. The CDR3 reads CASSRATSAVREQYF. CDR3 nucleotides: TGTGCCAGCAGCCGCGCGACCTCTGCGGTCAGGGAGCAGTACTTC.

The rearrangement uses TRBV9 and TRBJ1-2; D is undetermined. Trimming left V 0 bases short and J 4 bases short, with 13 bases between. The CDR3 sequence is 15 residues long. Germline V gene data show CDR1 as SGDLS and CDR2 as YYNGEE. The CDR3 here is CASSVGSDLSYGYTF. The CDR3 DNA follows: TGTGCCAGCAGCGTAGGATCAGATTTAAGCTATGGCTACACCTTC.

V and J are TRBV6-4 and TRBJ1-2; 12 bases agree with TRBD1. This CDR3 region has 18 residues. Germline CDR1 MRHNA, CDR2 SNTAGT. The junction had 9 bases not matched to a gene; V was cut back by 1 base and J by 3 bases. The CDR3 nucleotides read TGTGCCAGCAGTGACTTGCGGGACAGGGGGCGAAGGGACTATGGCTACACCTTC. Translating it yields CASSDLRDRGRRDYGYTF.

This chain uses TRBV24-1 with TRBJ2-1; 12 nucleotides match TRBD2. The CDR3 has 15 amino acids. Unmatched junction bases numbered 6, after V lost 7 bases and J lost 6 bases. Germline CDR1 and CDR2: KGHDR and SFDVKD. CDR3 bases: TGTGCCACCAGGGCGACTAGCGGGGGATTCAATGAGCAGTTCTTC. It is translated as CATRATSGGFNEQFF.

V and J are TRBV7-2 and TRBJ2-1; 12 positions agree with TRBD2. The CDR3 spans 15 residues. V lost 5 bases, J lost 10 bases, and 9 bases stayed unmatched. The germline V gene encodes CDR1 SGHTA and CDR2 FQGNSA. The CDR3 DNA sequence: TGTGCCAGCAGCATGACTAGCGGGGGTCTGCGGGAGCAGTTCTTC. Protein product: CASSMTSGGLREQFF.

The J gene is TRBJ1-3, the V gene TRBV11-2; 8 bases match TRBD1. J gave up 3 bases and V 3 bases, and 4 bases lay outside the gene matches. Germline loops: CDR1 SGHAT, CDR2 FQNNGV. The CDR3 consists of 15 residues. The CDR3 protein is CASSFRTGSGNTIYF. The CDR3 region has the DNA TGTGCCAGCAGCTTTCGGACAGGGAGTGGAAACACCATATATTTT.

The chain is built from TRBV2 and TRBJ1-6; the match to TRBD1 covers 7 bases. V was pared by 3 bases and J by 5 bases, with 7 bases of the junction left unmatched. This CDR3 is built from 16 residues. CDR1 is SNHLY and CDR2 is FYNNEI in the germline V gene. CDR3 coding DNA: TGTGCCAGCAGTGAGTTTGGCAGGGGGAATAATTCACCCCTCCACTTT. It specifies CASSEFGRGNNSPLHF.

In nucleotides, the CDR3 is TGTGCCAGCAGCGCCAAATACGAGCAGTACTTC. It is translated as CASSAKYEQYF. This rearrangement joins TRBV6-5 to TRBJ2-7; D gene unclear. V shed 6 bases and J shed 4 bases, with 7 bases lying between them. The CDR3 sequence is 11 residues long. CDR1 MNHEY and CDR2 SVGAGI come from the germline V gene.

This clone has just a few counts. J is TRBJ2-3 and V is TRBV5-1; 12 bases are a match to TRBD2. The germline gives CDR1 SGHRS, CDR2 YFSETQ. The ends lost 7 bases at V and 1 base at J; junction bases unmatched: 7. This CDR3 spans 16 amino acids. This chain's CDR3 is CASQAGTSGRTDTQYF. The CDR3 bases are TGCGCCAGCCAGGCAGGGACTAGCGGGCGCACAGATACGCAGTATTTT.

The chain employs TRBV14 and TRBJ2-1, with 8 bases identical to TRBD1. The CDR3 length is 15 residues. From germline, CDR1 is SGHDN and CDR2 FVKESK. With V trimmed by 2 bases and J by 3 bases, 3 bases remained unmatched. The CDR3 sequence: CASSQRTGYYNEQFF. In DNA, the CDR3 is TGTGCCAGCAGCCAACGGACAGGGTACTACAATGAGCAGTTCTTC.

The rearrangement links TRBV10-3 to TRBJ2-7, with 9 bases identical to TRBD2. The ends lost 5 bases at V and 3 bases at J; junction bases unmatched: 2. This CDR3 region has 13 residues. CDR1 and CDR2 from the germline V gene are ENHRY and SYGVKD. CDR3 DNA: TGTGCCATCAGTCGGACTAGCGACTACGAGCAGTACTTC. Its translation: CAISRTSDYEQYF.

The V and J genes are TRBV2 and TRBJ1-3; D possibly corresponds to TRBD1 (6 bases). Per the germline V gene, CDR1 is SNHLY and CDR2 is FYNNEI. The CDR3 runs 14 residues. The ends were cut back, 6 bases at V and 1 base at J, with 10 bases in the middle. The chain's CDR3 is CASRSQGSGNTIYF. CDR3 nucleotide sequence: TGTGCCAGCAGATCACAGGGTTCTGGAAACACCATATATTTT.

The chain has TRBV19 and TRBJ2-5; 9 positions agree with TRBD2. Germline V gene data show CDR1 as LNHDA and CDR2 as SQIVND (reference sequence). The CDR3 extends over 16 amino acids. Losses at the gene ends were 2 bases for V and 2 bases for J; bases not matched to a gene: 6. DNA for the CDR3: TGTGCCAGTAGTATAAACGGACTAGCGTCACAAGAGACCCAGTACTTC. Protein sequence: CASSINGLASQETQYF.

The genes are TRBV28 and TRBJ2-2; D is tentatively TRBD1 or TRBD2 (5 bases each). CDR1 is MDHEN, CDR2 SYDVKM, per germline. The CDR3 contains 13 residues. V was trimmed by 10 bases and J by 1 base, leaving 10 bases between them. The CDR3, as DNA: TGTGCCACGGGACCCTTGAACACCGGGGAGCTGTTTTTT. Translation gives CATGPLNTGELFF.

The chain combines TRBV15 with TRBJ2-2; D gene uncertain. CDR1 is LNHNV and CDR2 is YYDKDF in the germline V gene (reference sequence). This CDR3 is built from 14 residues. V dropped 6 bases and J dropped 0 bases, with 8 bases sitting between them. For the CDR3, the DNA is TGTGCCACCAGGGAATCTACGAACACCGGGGAGCTGTTTTTT. Protein sequence: CATRESTNTGELFF.

This clone appeared once. The chain carries TRBV19 and TRBJ2-3; 11 bases line up with TRBD2. V gave up 5 bases and J gave up 3 bases; unmatched junction bases: 16. The germline CDR1 and CDR2 sequences are LNHDA and SQIVND (reference sequence). CDR3 length: 19 residues. The CDR3 region is CASSAKSRRASGRTDTQYF. The CDR3 region has the DNA TGTGCCAGTAGTGCAAAATCTCGGCGCGCTAGCGGGAGGACAGATACGCAGTATTTT.

The CDR3 loop reads CSASGPGRGNEQFF. In nucleotides, the CDR3 is TGCAGTGCTAGTGGGCCGGGACGGGGCAATGAGCAGTTCTTC. The chain links TRBV20-1 to TRBJ2-1; D is perhaps TRBD1 or TRBD2 (5 bases each). V lost 3 bases and J lost 6, with 15 bases in between. The germline V gene encodes CDR1 DFQATT and CDR2 SNEGSKA (reference sequence). The CDR3 extends over 14 amino acids.